These T cell receptor beta chains were read from a single sample in a study of blood T cell repertoires in COVID-19. Clones were read by immunoSEQ multiplex PCR, and TCRdb kept only the in-frame ones, dropping some. Of about 370,000 clones in the sample, over 75% were seen once. Material: PBMCs or T cells enriched from blood (not recorded which). Source of these receptors: a man younger than 30 who had recovered from COVID-19. The CDR3 runs from the conserved cysteine through the conserved F or W. The D gene is left open where the match is weak. Clone size is given for some rows only: seen once, a few or many times, or a class if the clone is expanded.

d_call: TRBD1; v_call: TRBV10-3; cdr3_length: 14; j_call: TRBJ1-2; clone_size: .; cdr3_nt: TGTGCAATCCAGGGACAGGGGGACAACTATGGCTACACCTTC; cdr3_aa: CAIQGQGDNYGYTF
d_call: TRBD1; v_call: TRBV5-3; cdr3_length: 12; j_call: TRBJ1-2; clone_size: .; cdr3_nt: TGTGCCAGAAGCCCAGGGGGCAATGGCTACACCTTC; cdr3_aa: CARSPGGNGYTF
d_call: .; v_call: TRBV18; cdr3_length: 15; j_call: TRBJ2-1; clone_size: once; cdr3_nt: TGTGCCAGCTCAGATGGGGGGGGGCCTCATAATGAGCAGTTCTTC; cdr3_aa: CASSDGGGPHNEQFF
d_call: .; v_call: TRBV4-1; cdr3_length: 14; j_call: TRBJ1-4; clone_size: .; cdr3_nt: TGCGCCAGCAGCCGCACAGGGTTTCGAGAAAAACTGTTTTTT; cdr3_aa: CASSRTGFREKLFF
d_call: TRBD1; v_call: TRBV6-5; cdr3_length: 15; j_call: TRBJ2-7; clone_size: once; cdr3_nt: TGTGCCAGCAGTTACGCAGGTGGGACAGCCTACGAGCAGTACTTC; cdr3_aa: CASSYAGGTAYEQYF
d_call: .; v_call: TRBV7-8; cdr3_length: 15; j_call: TRBJ1-1; clone_size: few; cdr3_nt: TGTGCCAGCAGCCCTAGTTTGCGGCGCAACACTGAAGCTTTCTTT; cdr3_aa: CASSPSLRRNTEAFF
d_call: TRBD1; v_call: TRBV28; cdr3_length: 14; j_call: TRBJ1-6; clone_size: .; cdr3_nt: TGTGCCAGCAGCCCACAGGGGCTAATTTCACCCCTCCACTTT; cdr3_aa: CASSPQGLISPLHF
d_call: .; v_call: TRBV6-5; cdr3_length: 13; j_call: TRBJ1-5; clone_size: .; cdr3_nt: TGTGCCAGCAGCCAACAGGGCAATCAGCCCCAGCATTTT; cdr3_aa: CASSQQGNQPQHF
d_call: TRBD1; v_call: TRBV11-2; cdr3_length: 15; j_call: TRBJ1-6; clone_size: .; cdr3_nt: TGTGCCAGCAGCTTGGACAGGGGGATAGGTTCACCCCTCCACTTT; cdr3_aa: CASSLDRGIGSPLHF
d_call: TRBD1; v_call: TRBV5-1; cdr3_length: 16; j_call: TRBJ1-4; clone_size: .; cdr3_nt: TGCGCCAGCAGCTTAAGGACAGGTTTAACTAATGAAAAACTGTTTTTT; cdr3_aa: CASSLRTGLTNEKLFF
d_call: TRBD2; v_call: TRBV5-4; cdr3_length: 16; j_call: TRBJ2-1; clone_size: .; cdr3_nt: TGTGCCAGCAGACTTAGCGGGTCCAGCTCCTACAATGAGCAGTTCTTC; cdr3_aa: CASRLSGSSSYNEQFF
d_call: .; v_call: TRBV5-8; cdr3_length: 15; j_call: TRBJ1-3; clone_size: few; cdr3_nt: TGTGCCAGCAGCGCGGGACCCCGCTCTGGAAACACCATATATTTT; cdr3_aa: CASSAGPRSGNTIYF